Following are 23 T cell receptor beta chains from one sample sequenced in a study of blood T cell repertoires in COVID-19. Produced via immunoSEQ multiplex PCR; TCRdb's table is partial and in-frame only. Among 150,000 to 200,000 clones listed, roughly 91% were seen once. The sample taken for sequencing was peripheral blood. Source of these receptors: a human donor in a cohort sampled during active COVID-19.

This rearrangement joins TRBV4-1 to TRBJ2-2; D is ambiguous. The CDR3 sequence is 14 residues long. The V end lost 0 bases, the J end lost 3 bases, and 5 bases lay between the germline ends. In germline, CDR1 is MGHRA, CDR2 YSYEKL. The CDR3 protein is CASSQDRYTGELFF. The CDR3 coding sequence is TGCGCCAGCAGCCAAGACCGGTACACCGGGGAGCTGTTTTTT.

The V gene is TRBV7-6, the J gene TRBJ1-3; TRBD1 might be the D (5 bases). The CDR3 loop spans 15 amino acids. V shed 5 bases and J shed 2 bases, with 13 bases lying between them. Germline V gene data show CDR1 as SGHVS and CDR2 as FNYEAQ. The CDR3 DNA is TGTGCCAGCAGCCGGGGGAGTAGTACTGGAAACACCATATATTTT. It specifies CASSRGSSTGNTIYF.

V and J are TRBV6-4 and TRBJ2-3; weak D call: TRBD2 (5 bases). V was shortened by 3 bases and J by 5 bases, with 9 bases between the two germline ends. The CDR3 sequence is 13 residues long. In germline, CDR1 is MRHNA, CDR2 SNTAGT. CDR3 in DNA: TGTGCCAGCAGTGATGGTAGCGTAGATACGCAGTATTTT. Translated: CASSDGSVDTQYF.

The chain links TRBV28 to TRBJ2-6, with 8 bases that match TRBD1. The length of the CDR3 is 15 residues. The V and J ends lost 4 bases and 4 bases, in that order; junction bases with no gene match: 3. Germline V gene data show CDR1 as MDHEN and CDR2 as SYDVKM. The chain's CDR3 is CASSSTGAGANVLTF. The CDR3 nucleotides read TGTGCCAGCAGTTCGACAGGGGCCGGGGCCAACGTCCTGACTTTC.

This clone is judged medium-sized. V and J are TRBV12-1 and TRBJ1-1; the table assigns TRBD1, which was not confirmed against the DNA. TRBV12-1 is assigned pseudogene status. This CDR3 comprises 12 residues. CDR3 loop: CASSFSDRELFF. DNA for the CDR3: TGTGCCAGCAGCTTTTCCGACAGGGAGCTATTCTTT.

V gene TRBV20-1 combines with J gene TRBJ2-1, with TRBD2 as a possible D gene (7 bases). CDR1 and CDR2 (germline): DFQATT, SNEGSKA (reference sequence). The V gene lost 4 bases and the J gene lost 8 bases, with 9 bases spanning the gap. The CDR3 has 11 residues. CDR3 nucleotides: TGCAGTGCTACGGGGGGCGATGAGCAGTTCTTC. It translates to CSATGGDEQFF.

Only one count was recorded for this clone. This chain joins TRBV7-9 and TRBJ1-3; the D gene is possibly TRBD1 (6 bases). Trimming shortened V by 4 bases and J by 0 bases, and 10 bases separated the two germline ends. The length of the CDR3 is 15 residues. Germline V gives CDR1 SEHNR, CDR2 FQNEAQ (reference sequence). In nucleotides, the CDR3 is TGTGCCAGCAGCTCAACAGGGAACTCTGGAAACACCATATATTTT. It encodes CASSSTGNSGNTIYF.

The genes are TRBV7-2 and TRBJ2-7; 11 bases agree with TRBD2. The CDR3 length is 19 residues. V lost 5 bases, J lost 3 bases, and 18 bases stayed unmatched. The V gene's germline CDR1 is SGHTA and CDR2 FQGNSA. The CDR3 DNA sequence: TGTGCCAGCAGCCAACCAGACAGGGGTACTAGCGGGGGATTCTACGAGCAGTACTTC. Translated: CASSQPDRGTSGGFYEQYF.

The chain joins TRBV4-1 to TRBJ2-1, with TRBD1 matching 8 bases. Germline CDR1 MGHRA, CDR2 YSYEKL. The V gene end was trimmed by 4 bases and the J gene end by 6 bases; junction bases not matched to a gene: 11. The CDR3 contains 16 residues. CDR3 residues: CASSPPDRTGPNEQFF. CDR3 sequence (DNA): TGCGCCAGCAGCCCACCAGACCGGACAGGGCCCAATGAGCAGTTCTTC.

This clone came up once. The gene calls are TRBV9 and TRBJ2-5; the match to TRBD2 covers 7 bases. The CDR3 runs 15 residues. Trimming cost V 0 bases and J 2 bases; bases outside gene matches: 4. CDR1 and CDR2 from the germline V gene are SGDLS and YYNGEE. The CDR3 DNA reads as TGTGCCAGCAGCGTAGACGGGAGGCTACAAGAGACCCAGTACTTC. Amino acids: CASSVDGRLQETQYF. The variable domain in full, with the rest retrieved from reference TRBV9 and TRBJ2-5, is DSGVTQTPKHLITATGQRVTLRCSPRSGDLSVYWYQQSLDQGLQFLIQYYNGEERAKGNILERFSAQQFPDLHSELNLSSLELGDSALYFCASSVDGRLQETQYFGPGTRLLVL.

The rearrangement links TRBV5-1 to TRBJ1-4, with TRBD1 matching over 7 bases. Looked up from germline, CDR1 is SGHRS and CDR2 is YFSETQ. CDR3 length equals 17 residues. Trimming cost V 3 bases and J 5 bases; bases outside gene matches: 13. The CDR3 sequence: CASSSQGRAGGNEKLFF. The CDR3 DNA sequence: TGCGCCAGCAGCTCCCAAGGACGGGCAGGGGGAAATGAAAAACTGTTTTTT.

The genes are TRBV5-4 and TRBJ1-1, with TRBD1 matching over 7 bases. Germline assignment: CDR1 SGHNT and CDR2 YYREEE (reference sequence). This CDR3 has 16 amino acids. V lost 0 bases to trimming and J lost 0 bases; unmatched junction nucleotides: 5. The chain's CDR3 is CASSLDRGVMNTEAFF. CDR3 DNA: TGTGCCAGCAGCTTGGACAGGGGCGTCATGAACACTGAAGCTTTCTTT.

The J gene is TRBJ2-1, the V gene TRBV7-8; possible D gene TRBD2, 5 bases. V lost 1 base and J 10 bases, leaving 17 bases between the germline ends. This CDR3 region has 15 residues. Germline assignment: CDR1 SGHVS and CDR2 FQNEAQ. For the CDR3, the DNA is TGTGCCAGCAGCTTAGGGGTCTCCTCCTCGGGAGAGCAGTTCTTC. Translated: CASSLGVSSSGEQFF.

This clone was detected only a few times. V is TRBV3-1 (or the pseudogene TRBV3-2) and J is TRBJ1-2; D is possibly TRBD1 (6 bases). Trimming took 5 bases from V and 5 from J, leaving 18 bases between them. The CDR3 sequence is 15 residues long. Germline assignment: CDR1 LGHDT and CDR2 YNNKEL (reference sequence). The DNA for the CDR3 is TGTGCCAGCAGCTCAAGCTCCGGGACAAAGTATGGCTACACCTTC. It codes for CASSSSSGTKYGYTF.

The V gene is TRBV12-5, the J gene TRBJ2-7, with D unresolved. V was shortened by 0 bases and J by 3 bases, with 15 bases between the two germline ends. Germline-derived CDR1 and CDR2 are LGHNT and FRNRAP. The CDR3 runs to 16 residues. CDR3 region: CASGLVRSATYYEQYF. CDR3 nucleotides: TGTGCTAGTGGTTTGGTACGGTCAGCGACTTACTACGAGCAGTACTTC.

The chain uses TRBV19 and TRBJ2-5; 10 nucleotides match TRBD2. Germline V gene sequence: CDR1 LNHDA, CDR2 SQIVND (reference sequence). The junction had 9 bases not matched to a gene; V was cut back by 0 bases and J by 5 bases. The CDR3 contains 17 residues. The CDR3 is CASSIEGPSGGLETQYF. The DNA for the CDR3 is TGTGCCAGTAGTATAGAGGGGCCTAGCGGGGGCCTGGAGACCCAGTACTTC.

J is TRBJ1-4 and V is TRBV4-3; D possibly corresponds to TRBD1 (5 bases). This CDR3 spans 15 amino acids. V lost 1 base and J lost 3, with 9 bases in between. Germline V gene data show CDR1 as LGHNA and CDR2 as YSLEER. Here the CDR3 reads CASSQGQSPNEKLFF. As DNA, the CDR3 is TGCGCCAGCAGCCAAGGACAGTCCCCTAATGAAAAACTGTTTTTT.

This chain uses TRBV20-1 with TRBJ2-7; D is unclear. The germline V gene encodes CDR1 DFQATT and CDR2 SNEGSKA (reference sequence). The V gene lost 6 bases and the J gene lost 4 bases, with 10 bases spanning the gap. The CDR3 is made up of 11 amino acids. CDR3 sequence reads: CSATSEYEQYF. DNA of the CDR3: TGCAGTGCAACTTCCGAATACGAGCAGTACTTC.

The gene calls are TRBV12-5 and TRBJ1-1, with TRBD1 matching over 8 bases. With V trimmed by 0 bases and J by 5 bases, 5 bases remained unmatched. Germline V lookup: CDR1 LGHNT, CDR2 FRNRAP. The CDR3 loop spans 15 amino acids. CDR3 bases: TGTGCTAGTGGTTTGGTTCAGGGGGCTAGGACTGAAGCTTTCTTT. The encoded protein is CASGLVQGARTEAFF.

In its sample, this clone was seen a few times. This chain connects TRBV18 to TRBJ2-1; 9 nucleotides agree with TRBD2. V dropped 2 bases and J dropped 9; count of bases not matched to a gene: 8. Germline values: CDR1 KGHSH, CDR2 LQKENI. CDR3 length: 15 residues. The CDR3 DNA reads TGTGCCAGCTCACCATCGCGCGGGGGGGCCCGTGAGCAGTTCTTC. Protein product: CASSPSRGGAREQFF.

CDR3 loop: CASSIRDSSSGNTIYF. The CDR3 DNA sequence: TGTGCCAGTAGTATCCGGGACTCGAGCTCTGGAAACACCATATATTTT. The J gene is TRBJ1-3, the V gene TRBV19, with D perhaps TRBD1 (5 bases). With 3 bases removed from V and 0 bases from J, the gap between germline ends came to 12 bases. CDR3 length: 16 residues. The germline gives CDR1 LNHDA, CDR2 SQIVND (reference sequence).

V is TRBV3-1 (or the pseudogene TRBV3-2) and J is TRBJ2-7; D is unresolved. The CDR3 sequence is 11 residues long. Germline V gives CDR1 LGHDT, CDR2 YNNKEL (reference sequence). V dropped 4 bases and J dropped 4 bases, with 5 bases sitting between them. CDR3 in DNA: TGTGCCAGCAGCCGAACATACGAGCAGTACTTC. This codes for CASSRTYEQYF.

This rearrangement joins TRBV11-2 to TRBJ2-5; 9 nucleotides line up with TRBD1. CDR3 length: 14 residues. Trimming took 3 bases from V and 4 from J; bases not matched to a gene: 3. Germline V gene sequence: CDR1 SGHAT, CDR2 FQNNGV. In DNA form, the CDR3 reads TGTGCCAGCAGCTTTAACAGGGGGCGAGAGACCCAGTACTTC. Encoded protein: CASSFNRGRETQYF.